This TCR beta chain is drawn from a study of blood T cell repertoires in COVID-19. On the study more broadly: The United States, Italy and Spain supplied acute and convalescent COVID-19 samples.

Germline CDR1 reads LNHDA; CDR2 reads SQIVND (reference sequence). This CDR3 is built from 15 residues. V shed 4 bases and J shed 0 bases, with 10 bases lying between them. Authors' analysis steps: Reference gene primer amplification yielded estimated nucleated cell counts. Sequencing used immunoSEQ multiplex PCR; TCRdb keeps in-frame clones, though not all of them. V, J and clone size were drawn from that table, and D and trimming were deduced from the DNA. The sample contains about 260,000 clones, 90% of which appear only once. The origin of this receptor is a woman between 35 and 50 years old with acute or convalescent COVID-19. This rearrangement joins TRBV19 to TRBJ2-1; D gene ambiguous. The specimen sequenced was peripheral blood. The chain's CDR3 is CASSTLPSSYNEQFF. For the CDR3, the DNA is TGTGCCAGTAGTACTCTCCCGAGCTCCTACAATGAGCAGTTCTTC.